Listed below are T cell receptor beta chains from one sample, sequenced in a study of shared clonotypes between healthy human individuals. Repertoires were generated with immunoSEQ multiplex PCR, while TCRdb's copy carries only in-frame clones and drops some. This table has millions of clones, 90% to 95% appearing once. Material for sequencing was naive CD4+ T cells sorted from blood. The receptors were gathered from a man aged 18 to 30 in good health. The CDR3 runs from the conserved cysteine through the conserved F or W. The D gene is left open where the match is weak. Where a row states a size, it is once, few, many or the class of an expanded clone; other rows omit it.

CDR3: CAWSGPRENIQYF
DNA: TGTGCCTGGAGTGGCCCCCGGGAAAACATTCAGTACTTC
V: TRBV30
J: TRBJ2-4
D: .
size: .

CDR3: CASSYSDRNNSPLHF
DNA: TGCGCCAGCAGTTACTCCGACAGAAATAATTCACCCCTCCACTTT
V: TRBV6-5
J: TRBJ1-6
D: .
size: .

CDR3: CASSPAGSGFTDTQYF
DNA: TGTGCCAGCTCACCGGCGGGGAGCGGGTTCACAGATACGCAGTATTTT
V: TRBV18
J: TRBJ2-3
D: .
size: .

CDR3: CASRAYNQPQHF
DNA: TGTGCCAGCAGGGCATACAATCAGCCCCAGCATTTT
V: TRBV6-6
J: TRBJ1-5
D: .
size: .

CDR3: CASSLVGILSGNTIYF
DNA: TGTGCCAGCAGTTTGGTGGGCATTCTCTCTGGAAACACCATATATTTT
V: TRBV28
J: TRBJ1-3
D: .
size: .

CDR3: CASSFEVLLAGGQGGYEQYF
DNA: TGTGCCAGCAGCTTTGAAGTTTTGTTAGCGGGAGGGCAAGGGGGCTACGAGCAGTACTTC
V: TRBV12-1
J: TRBJ2-7
D: .
size: .

CDR3: CASSPLGGGARTDTQYF
DNA: TGTGCCAGCAGCCCCCTTGGAGGGGGCGCGAGGACAGATACGCAGTATTTT
V: TRBV9
J: TRBJ2-3
D: .
size: .

CDR3: CASSRQGSSYEQYF
DNA: TGTGCCAGCAGTCGACAGGGATCCTCCTACGAGCAGTACTTC
V: TRBV14
J: TRBJ2-7
D: TRBD1
size: .

CDR3: CASSESLQGAAPLHF
DNA: TGTGCCAGCAGTGAATCTCTACAGGGGGCTGCACCCCTCCACTTT
V: TRBV25-1
J: TRBJ1-6
D: TRBD1
size: once

CDR3: CAWSAKGQPLGQPQHF
DNA: TGTGCCTGGAGTGCAAAAGGACAGCCTCTAGGTCAGCCCCAGCATTTT
V: TRBV30
J: TRBJ1-5
D: .
size: once

CDR3: CASSLAGDSLIPDTQYF
DNA: TGCGCCAGCAGCTTGGCCGGGGACAGCCTAATACCGGATACGCAGTATTTT
V: TRBV5-1
J: TRBJ2-3
D: TRBD1
size: .

CDR3: CASSPGLATRNEQYF
DNA: TGTGCCAGCTCACCCGGACTAGCGACGAGGAACGAGCAGTACTTC
V: TRBV18
J: TRBJ2-7
D: TRBD2
size: .

CDR3: CASSKGLPNEQFF
DNA: TGCGCCAGCAGCAAGGGACTTCCCAATGAGCAGTTCTTC
V: TRBV5-1
J: TRBJ2-1
D: .
size: .

CDR3: CASSLESGIFSYEQYF
DNA: TGTGCCAGCAGCTTGGAATCAGGTATTTTCTCCTACGAGCAGTACTTC
V: TRBV5-6
J: TRBJ2-7
D: .
size: .

CDR3: CASSLGGTPNYGYTF
DNA: TGCGCCAGCAGCTTGGGTGGGACTCCTAACTATGGCTACACCTTC
V: TRBV5-1
J: TRBJ1-2
D: .
size: .

CDR3: CASSARGLNTEAFF
DNA: TGTGCCAGCAGTGCGCGGGGACTGAACACTGAAGCTTTCTTT
V: TRBV6-1
J: TRBJ1-1
D: .
size: .

CDR3: CASSLFLAGGSYEQYF
DNA: TGCGCCAGCAGCTTGTTTTTAGCGGGAGGCTCCTACGAGCAGTACTTC
V: TRBV5-1
J: TRBJ2-7
D: TRBD2
size: .

CDR3: CASSGTGGSNQPQHF
DNA: TGTGCCAGTAGCGGGACAGGGGGCTCCAATCAGCCCCAGCATTTT
V: TRBV19
J: TRBJ1-5
D: TRBD1
size: .

CDR3: CASSYTGANVLTF
DNA: TGTGCCAGCAGTTACACAGGGGCCAACGTCCTGACTTTC
V: TRBV6-6
J: TRBJ2-6
D: .
size: .

CDR3: CASSLTDGGGQPQHF
DNA: TGTGCCAGTAGCTTAACCGACGGGGGGGGCCAGCCCCAGCATTTT
V: TRBV11-2
J: TRBJ1-5
D: .
size: .

CDR3: CASSSTSLTSEQFF
DNA: TGTGCCAGCAGCTCGACTAGTTTAACCAGCGAGCAGTTCTTC
V: TRBV5-4
J: TRBJ2-1
D: .
size: .

CDR3: CASTTGLSGGANVLTF
DNA: TGCGCCAGCACAACAGGGCTCTCAGGAGGGGCCAACGTCCTGACTTTC
V: TRBV5-1
J: TRBJ2-6
D: .
size: .

CDR3: CASSFKTGDGETQYF
DNA: TGTGCCAGCAGCTTTAAGACAGGGGACGGAGAGACCCAGTACTTC
V: TRBV5-4
J: TRBJ2-5
D: TRBD1
size: .